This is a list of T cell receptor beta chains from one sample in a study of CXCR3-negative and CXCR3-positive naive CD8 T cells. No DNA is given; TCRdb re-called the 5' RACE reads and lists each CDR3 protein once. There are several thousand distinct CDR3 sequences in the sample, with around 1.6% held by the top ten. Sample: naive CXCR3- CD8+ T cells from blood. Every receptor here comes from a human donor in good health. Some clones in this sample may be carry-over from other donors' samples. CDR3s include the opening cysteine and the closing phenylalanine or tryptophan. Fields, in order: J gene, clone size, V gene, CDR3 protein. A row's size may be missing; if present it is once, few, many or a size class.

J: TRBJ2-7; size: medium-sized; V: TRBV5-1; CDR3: CASRGQGEDYYEQYF
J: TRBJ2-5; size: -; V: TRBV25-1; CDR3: CASSLAAGAGETQYF
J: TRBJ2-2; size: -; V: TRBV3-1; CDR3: CASSQELLALNTGELFF
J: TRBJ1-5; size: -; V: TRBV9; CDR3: CASSSTGLSNQPQHF
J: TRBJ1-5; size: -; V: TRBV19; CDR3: CASAYPTNRIGFNQPQHF
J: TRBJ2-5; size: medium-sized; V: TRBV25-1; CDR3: CASSRRVSGETQYF
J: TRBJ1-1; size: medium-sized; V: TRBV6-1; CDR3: CASKKTETNTEAFF
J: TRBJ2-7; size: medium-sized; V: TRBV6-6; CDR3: CASSHRVPSYEQYF
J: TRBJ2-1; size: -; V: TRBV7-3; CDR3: CASSSDAEPYNEQFF
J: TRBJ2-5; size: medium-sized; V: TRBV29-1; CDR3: CSVEPIGTDGLVFQETQYF
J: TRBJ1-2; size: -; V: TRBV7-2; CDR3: CASSLDRTDYGYTF
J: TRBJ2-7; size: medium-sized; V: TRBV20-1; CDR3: CSARAGGDRDGNYEQYF
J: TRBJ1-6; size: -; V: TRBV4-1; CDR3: CASSQDGTGDRNSPLHF
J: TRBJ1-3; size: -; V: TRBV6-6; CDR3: CASSYSTGPGNTIYF
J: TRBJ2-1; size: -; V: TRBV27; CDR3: CASTIGAAGNEQFF
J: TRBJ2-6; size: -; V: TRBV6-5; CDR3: CATAGANVLTF
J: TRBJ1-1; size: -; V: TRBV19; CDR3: CASVGGTGDDEAFF
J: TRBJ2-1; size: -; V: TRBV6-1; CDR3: CASPKPRGVHNEQFF
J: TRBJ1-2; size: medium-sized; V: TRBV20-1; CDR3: CSARDGGLLIDGYTF
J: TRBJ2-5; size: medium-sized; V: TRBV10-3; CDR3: CATVPADLNQETQYF
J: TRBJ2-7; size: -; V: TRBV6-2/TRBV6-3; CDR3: CASSPPGLAGFYEQYF
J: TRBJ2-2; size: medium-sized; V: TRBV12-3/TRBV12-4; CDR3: CASSLRTANTGELFF
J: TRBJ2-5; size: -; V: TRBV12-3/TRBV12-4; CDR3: CASSALAGVGETQYF
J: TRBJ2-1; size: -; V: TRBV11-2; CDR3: CASSYPYHNEQFF
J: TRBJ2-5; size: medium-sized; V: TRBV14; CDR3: CASSPREDRGETQYF
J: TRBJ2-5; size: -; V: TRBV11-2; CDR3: CASNVAGQETQYF
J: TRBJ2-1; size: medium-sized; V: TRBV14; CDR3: CASRGQGNEQFF
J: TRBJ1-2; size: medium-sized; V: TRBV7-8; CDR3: CASSERLPLYGYTF
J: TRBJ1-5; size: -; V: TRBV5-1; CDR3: CASSLQGLTSNQPQHF
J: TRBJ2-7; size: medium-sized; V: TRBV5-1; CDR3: CASSSHTYEQYF
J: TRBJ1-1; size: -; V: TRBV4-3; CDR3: CASSQGRREMNTEAFF
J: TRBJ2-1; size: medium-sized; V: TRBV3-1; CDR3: CASSPPDRYNEQFF
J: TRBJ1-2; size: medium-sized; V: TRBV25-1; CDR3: CVSSESGVGYTF
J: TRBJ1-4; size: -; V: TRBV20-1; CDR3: CSALQGGLEDEKLFF
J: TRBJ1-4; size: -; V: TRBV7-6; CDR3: CASRSDRDEKLFF
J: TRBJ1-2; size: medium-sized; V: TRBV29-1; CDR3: CSVEDSQGGYTF
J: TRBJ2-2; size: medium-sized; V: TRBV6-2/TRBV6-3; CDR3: CASSPIAGVSPNTGELFF